This T cell receptor beta chain was recovered during a study of T cell responses to AZD1222 COVID-19 vaccine. Findings and caveats of the study: Researchers report vaccine-associated CD4 TCRs spanning spike, with dominance at 160-218 and 743-854. Reportedly, nearly half the spike-specific TCRs target unmutated variant regions. Females outnumbered males among donors, who were mostly white British; clonal diversity was possibly underestimated.

With respect to this clone: Its antigen is unidentified.

Clones were sequenced by immunoSEQ multiplex PCR, and TCRdb holds only the in-frame ones, with some missing. The sample carries 150,000 to 180,000 clones, 90% recorded once. Germline-derived CDR1 and CDR2 are LNHNV and YYDKDF (reference sequence). The CDR3 sequence is 12 residues long. V lost 0 bases and J lost 9, with 8 bases in between. This TCR was sampled from an adult in good health. V and J are TRBV15 and TRBJ2-5; D is unresolved. Material: peripheral blood, obtained on day 0 of AZD1222 vaccination. The CDR3 sequence: CATSRDVAAQYF. DNA for the CDR3: TGTGCCACCAGCAGAGATGTGGCGGCCCAGTACTTC.